This T cell receptor (beta chain) was obtained from a study of T cell repertoires and HLA-DP antigens. On the study more broadly: Transduced HeLa cells presented HLA-DP to CD4+ T cells. Alloantigens: one with one groove difference and one with under 11 differences versus self.

The PCR primers covered 54 TRBV and 13 TRBJ segments. Each pre-culture CD4+ sample aimed for approximately 200,000 T cell genomes at deep resolution. Profiled with immunoSEQ multiplex PCR; TCRdb holds only in-frame clones, not every one. Of about 120,000 clones in the sample, 92% were seen once. The germline CDR1 and CDR2 sequences are SGDLS and YYNGEE. V lost 3 bases to trimming and J lost 0 bases; unmatched junction nucleotides: 16. This CDR3 spans 19 amino acids. As regards this clone: Its antigen is as yet unknown.

This chain joins TRBV9 and TRBJ2-3; 7 positions agree with TRBD1. The sequenced sample was CD4+ T cells from PBMCs. This clonotype was obtained from a woman aged 18-29 years in good health and CMV-seronegative. The CDR3 DNA reads as TGTGCCAGCAGCGAGGGGGCTGGGGCCGCTGGGCCAAGCACAGATACGCAGTATTTT. Protein product: CASSEGAGAAGPSTDTQYF.